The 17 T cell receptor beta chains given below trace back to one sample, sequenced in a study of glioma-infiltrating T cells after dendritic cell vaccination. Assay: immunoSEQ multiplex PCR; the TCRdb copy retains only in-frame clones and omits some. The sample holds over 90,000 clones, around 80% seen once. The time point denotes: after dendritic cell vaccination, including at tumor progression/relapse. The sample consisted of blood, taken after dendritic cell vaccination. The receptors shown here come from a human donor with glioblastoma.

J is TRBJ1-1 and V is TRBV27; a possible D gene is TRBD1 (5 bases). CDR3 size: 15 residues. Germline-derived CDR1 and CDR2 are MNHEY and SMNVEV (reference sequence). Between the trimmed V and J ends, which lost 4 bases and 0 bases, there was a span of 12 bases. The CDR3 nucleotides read TGTGCCAGCAGTTGGGGGGTGGCTGTGAACACTGAAGCTTTCTTT. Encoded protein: CASSWGVAVNTEAFF.

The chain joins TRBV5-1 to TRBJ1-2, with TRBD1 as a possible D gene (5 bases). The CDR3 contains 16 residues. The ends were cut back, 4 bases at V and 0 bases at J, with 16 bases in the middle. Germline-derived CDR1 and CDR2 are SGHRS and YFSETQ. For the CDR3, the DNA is TGCGCCAGCAGCCCACAGGACGGACTAGCTAACTATGGCTACACCTTC. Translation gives CASSPQDGLANYGYTF.

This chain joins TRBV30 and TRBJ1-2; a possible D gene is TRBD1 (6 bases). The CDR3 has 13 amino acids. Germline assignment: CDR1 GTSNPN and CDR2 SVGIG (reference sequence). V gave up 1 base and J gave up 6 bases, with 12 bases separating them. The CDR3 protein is CAWSEVAGDGYTF. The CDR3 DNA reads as TGTGCCTGGAGTGAGGTGGCAGGGGATGGCTACACCTTC.

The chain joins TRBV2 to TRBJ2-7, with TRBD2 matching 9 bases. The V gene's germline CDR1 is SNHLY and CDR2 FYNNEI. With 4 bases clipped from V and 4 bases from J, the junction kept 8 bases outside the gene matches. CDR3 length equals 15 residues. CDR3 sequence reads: CASSGDSGSLYEQYF. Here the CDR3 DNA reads TGTGCCAGCAGTGGGGATAGCGGGAGTTTATACGAGCAGTACTTC.

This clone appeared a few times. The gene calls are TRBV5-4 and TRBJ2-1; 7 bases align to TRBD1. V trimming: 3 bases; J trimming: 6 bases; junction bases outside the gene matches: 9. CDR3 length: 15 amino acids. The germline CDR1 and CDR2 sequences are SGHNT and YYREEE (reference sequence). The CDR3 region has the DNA TGTGCCAGCAGCTCCACATCGACAGGGAGCAATGAGCAGTTCTTC. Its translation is CASSSTSTGSNEQFF.

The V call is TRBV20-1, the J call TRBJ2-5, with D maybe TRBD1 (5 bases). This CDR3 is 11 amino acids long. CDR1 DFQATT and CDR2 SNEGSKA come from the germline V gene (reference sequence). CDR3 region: CGLTAQETQYF. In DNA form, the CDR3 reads TGCGGGCTGACAGCCCAAGAGACCCAGTACTTC.

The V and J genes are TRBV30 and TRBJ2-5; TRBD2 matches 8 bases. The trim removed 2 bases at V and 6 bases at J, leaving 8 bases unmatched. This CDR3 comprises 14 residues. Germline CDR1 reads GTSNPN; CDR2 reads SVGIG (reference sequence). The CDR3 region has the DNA TGTGCCTGGAGTAAGACGGCTAGCGGGCAGACCCAGTACTTC. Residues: CAWSKTASGQTQYF.

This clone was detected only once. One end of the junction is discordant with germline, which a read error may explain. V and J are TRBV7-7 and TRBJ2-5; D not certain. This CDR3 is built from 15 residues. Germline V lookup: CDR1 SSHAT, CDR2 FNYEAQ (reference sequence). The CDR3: CASSLGLGYQETQYF. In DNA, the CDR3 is TGTGCTAGCAGCTTAGGGCTAGGCTACCAAGAGACCCAGTACTTC.

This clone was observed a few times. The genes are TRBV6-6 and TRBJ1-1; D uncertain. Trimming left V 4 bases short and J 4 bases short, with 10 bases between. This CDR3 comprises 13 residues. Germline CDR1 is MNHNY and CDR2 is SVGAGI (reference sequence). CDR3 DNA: TGTGCCAGCAGTTTCGCAGGAGGCACTGAAGCTTTCTTT. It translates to CASSFAGGTEAFF.

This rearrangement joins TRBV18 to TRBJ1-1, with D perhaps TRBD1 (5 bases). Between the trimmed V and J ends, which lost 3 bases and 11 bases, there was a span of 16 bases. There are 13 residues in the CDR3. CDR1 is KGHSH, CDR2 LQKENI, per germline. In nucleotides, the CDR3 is TGTGCCAGCTCACCTGGGACTGCAGAACTCGCTTTCTTT. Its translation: CASSPGTAELAFF.

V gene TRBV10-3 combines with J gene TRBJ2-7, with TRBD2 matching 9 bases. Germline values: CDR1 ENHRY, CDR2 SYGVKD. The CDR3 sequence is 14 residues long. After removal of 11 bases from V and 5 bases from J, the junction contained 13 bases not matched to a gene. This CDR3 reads CAAGGSGRSNEQYF. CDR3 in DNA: TGTGCCGCCGGAGGGAGCGGGAGGAGCAACGAGCAGTACTTC.

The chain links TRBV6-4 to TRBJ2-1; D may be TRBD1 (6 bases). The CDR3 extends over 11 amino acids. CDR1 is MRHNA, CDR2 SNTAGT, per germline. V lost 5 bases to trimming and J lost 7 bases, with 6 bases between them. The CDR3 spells CASSQGNEQFF. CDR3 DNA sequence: TGTGCCAGCAGTCAGGGGAATGAGCAGTTCTTC.

The CDR3, as DNA: TGTGCCAGCAGCCCCCGGGACAGGGGTCGGTACGAGCAGTACTTC. Protein sequence: CASSPRDRGRYEQYF. The chain recombines TRBV11-2 with TRBJ2-7; 10 bases line up with TRBD1. Trimming at V came to 5 bases and at J to 4 bases, leaving 8 bases not matched to a gene. Germline assignment: CDR1 SGHAT and CDR2 FQNNGV. This CDR3 has 15 amino acids.

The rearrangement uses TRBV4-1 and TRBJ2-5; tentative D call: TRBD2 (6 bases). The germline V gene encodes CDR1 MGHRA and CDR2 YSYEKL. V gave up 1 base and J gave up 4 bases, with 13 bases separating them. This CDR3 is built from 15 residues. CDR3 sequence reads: CASSQGFLATETQYF. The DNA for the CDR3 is TGCGCCAGCAGCCAAGGTTTCCTAGCGACAGAGACCCAGTACTTC.

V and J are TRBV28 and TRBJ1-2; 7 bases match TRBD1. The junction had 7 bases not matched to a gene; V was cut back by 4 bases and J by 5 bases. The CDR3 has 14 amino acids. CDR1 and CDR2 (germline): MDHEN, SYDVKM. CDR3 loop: CASSSPGTAYGYTF. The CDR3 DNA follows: TGTGCCAGCAGTTCTCCCGGGACAGCTTATGGCTACACCTTC.

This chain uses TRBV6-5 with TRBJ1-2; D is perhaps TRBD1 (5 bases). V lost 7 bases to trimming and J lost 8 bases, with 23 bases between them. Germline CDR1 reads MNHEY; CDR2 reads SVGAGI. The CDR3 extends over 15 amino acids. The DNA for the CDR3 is TGTGCCAGCACCCAGGGAGGGGAAAGAAGGTGGGGCTACACCTTC. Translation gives CASTQGGERRWGYTF.

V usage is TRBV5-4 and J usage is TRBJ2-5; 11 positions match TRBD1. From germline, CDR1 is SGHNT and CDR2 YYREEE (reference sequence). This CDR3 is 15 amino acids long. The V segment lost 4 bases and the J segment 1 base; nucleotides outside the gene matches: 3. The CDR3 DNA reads TGTGCCAGCAGCCGGACAGGGGGCTCCCAAGAGACCCAGTACTTC. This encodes CASSRTGGSQETQYF.